This T cell receptor (beta chain) was identified in a study of OX40 agonist ivuxolimab in advanced cancers. Individuals having autoimmune disease history or systemic immunosuppression were not enrolled. Blood sampling was done at baseline, cycle 4 day 1, and cycle 7 day 1. As for this clone: Its antigen remains unknown.

The length of the CDR3 is 15 residues. With 6 bases clipped from V and 4 bases from J, the junction kept 6 bases outside the gene matches. Germline CDR1 MNHNS, CDR2 SASEGT. Study-level results: There was clonal expansion of CD4+ and CD8+ blood T cells by week 6 at 0.1 to 3.0 mg/kg.

Libraries were prepared by immunoSEQ multiplex PCR; TCRdb keeps only in-frame clonotypes and omits some of them. In the table there are about 83,000 clones, less than 85% of which are singletons. The sequencing used CD4+ or CD8+ T cells sorted from blood, collected in a trial of the OX40 agonist ivuxolimab. This receptor was obtained from an adult with an advanced solid tumor such as melanoma, head and neck, liver or kidney cancer. The chain couples TRBV6-1 to TRBJ2-2; the match to TRBD1 covers 9 bases. The CDR3 loop reads CASSKGTGLTGELFF. The CDR3 DNA is TGTGCCAGCAGCAAAGGGACAGGGCTCACCGGGGAGCTGTTTTTT.